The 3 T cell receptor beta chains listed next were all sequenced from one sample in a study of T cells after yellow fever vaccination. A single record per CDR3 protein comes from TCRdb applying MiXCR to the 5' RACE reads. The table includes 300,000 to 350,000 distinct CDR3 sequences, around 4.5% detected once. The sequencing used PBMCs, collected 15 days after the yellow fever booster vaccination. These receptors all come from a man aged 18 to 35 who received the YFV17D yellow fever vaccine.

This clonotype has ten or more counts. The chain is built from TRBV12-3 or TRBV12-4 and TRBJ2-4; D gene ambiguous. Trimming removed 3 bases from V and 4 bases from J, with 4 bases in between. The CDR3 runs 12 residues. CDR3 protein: CASSFSKNIQYF. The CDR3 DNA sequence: TGTGCCAGCAGTTTCTCGAAAAACATTCAGTACTTC.

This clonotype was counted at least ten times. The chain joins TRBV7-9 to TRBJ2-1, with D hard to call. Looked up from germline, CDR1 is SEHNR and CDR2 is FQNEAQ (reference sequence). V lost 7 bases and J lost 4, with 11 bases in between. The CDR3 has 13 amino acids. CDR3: CASTSGSYNEQFF. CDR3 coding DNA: TGTGCCAGCACCTCGGGCAGTTACAATGAGCAGTTCTTC.

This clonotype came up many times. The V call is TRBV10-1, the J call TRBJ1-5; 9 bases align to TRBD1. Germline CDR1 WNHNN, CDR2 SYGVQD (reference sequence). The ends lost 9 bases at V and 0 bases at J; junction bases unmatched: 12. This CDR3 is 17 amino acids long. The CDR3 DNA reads TGCGCCAGATATACGGACAGGGGATCGTTTAGCAATCAGCCCCAGCATTTT. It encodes CARYTDRGSFSNQPQHF.